Each of the 22 T cell receptor beta chains below was sequenced from the same sample in a study of breast tumors, draining lymph nodes, adjacent tissues. Breast cancer patients provided tissue from their axillary draining lymph nodes. TCRdb recomputed calls from the multiplex PCR reads with MiXCR, one row per CDR3 protein. The sample contains over 150,000 distinct CDR3 sequences, 30% to 40% of which appear only once. The specimen sequenced was axillary lymph node tissue. These receptors were obtained from a female donor with breast cancer. Some clones in this sample may be carry-over from other donors' samples.

In the case of this clonotype: Here the CDR3 omits its conserved ending phenylalanine or tryptophan, so a read error is the likely source. This chain uses TRBV9 with TRBJ2-3; D ambiguous. Germline V gene sequence: CDR1 SGDLS, CDR2 YYNGEE. The CDR3 is 13 amino acids. CDR3 region: CASSTQWEDMQYL. The CDR3 region has the DNA TGTGCCAGCAGTACTCAGTGGGAAGATATGCAGTATCTT.

The chain has TRBV29-1 and TRBJ2-5, with 10 bases aligning to TRBD1. Germline CDR1 is SQVTM and CDR2 is ANQGSEA. The CDR3 runs to 15 residues. The CDR3 DNA sequence: TGCGGAAGTCTTTCAGGACAGGGGGTATGGGAGACCCAGTACTTC. This translates into CGSLSGQGVWETQYF. The full variable domain, its missing parts supplied by reference TRBV29-1 and TRBJ2-5, is SAVISQKPSRDICQRGTSLTIQCQVDSQVTMMFWYRQQPGQSLTLIATANQGSEATYESGFVIDKFPISRPNLTFSTLTVSNMSPEDSSIYLCGSLSGQGVWETQYFGPGTRLLVL.

This clonotype was counted ten times or more. The chain's CDR3 is CAGRTGGPNQPQHF. DNA for the CDR3: TGTGCCGGACGTACAGGGGGGCCCAATCAGCCCCAGCATTTT. The V call is TRBV28, the J call TRBJ1-5, with 8 bases identical to TRBD1. This CDR3 is 14 amino acids long. After removal of 11 bases from V and 3 bases from J, the junction contained 9 bases not matched to a gene. Germline assignment: CDR1 MDHEN and CDR2 SYDVKM.

The chain employs TRBV2 and TRBJ1-4, with D unresolved. The CDR3 spans 13 residues. Per germline, CDR1 SNHLY and CDR2 FYNNEI. The ends were cut back, 1 base at V and 2 bases at J, with 2 bases in the middle. CDR3 bases: TGTGCCAGCAGTGAAGGGACTAATGAAAAACTGTTTTTT. It specifies CASSEGTNEKLFF.

In regard to this clonotype: Relative to the germline gene, one junction end is altered; a read error may explain this. DNA for the CDR3: TGTGCCAGCGGAGCGAATGAGCAGCTCTTC. It encodes CASGANEQLF. V is TRBV27 and J is TRBJ2-1; D remains unclear. The CDR3 loop spans 10 amino acids. Germline CDR1 and CDR2: MNHEY and SMNVEV (reference sequence).

The chain employs TRBV6-4 and TRBJ2-3; 9 nucleotides align to TRBD1. Trimming cost V 4 bases and J 11 bases; bases outside gene matches: 13. Germline CDR1 is MRHNA and CDR2 is SNTAGT. CDR3 length equals 15 residues. DNA of the CDR3: TGTGCCAGCAGTGTCATGGGACAGGGCCACAATGAGCAGTATTTT. Translated: CASSVMGQGHNEQYF.

This clonotype has at least ten counts. This chain connects TRBV20-1 to TRBJ2-5; 8 bases are shared with TRBD2. The germline gives CDR1 DFQATT, CDR2 SNEGSKA (reference sequence). This CDR3 is 13 amino acids long. The ends lost 4 bases at V and 2 bases at J; junction bases unmatched: 3. The CDR3 reads CSATREVQETQYF. In nucleotides, the CDR3 is TGCAGTGCTACGCGGGAGGTACAAGAGACCCAGTACTTC.

The V gene is TRBV7-9, the J gene TRBJ1-5; possible D gene TRBD1, 6 bases. Trimming left V 5 bases short and J 7 bases short, with 18 bases between. Per the germline V gene, CDR1 is SEHNR and CDR2 is FQNEAQ (reference sequence). The CDR3 runs to 15 residues. In nucleotides, the CDR3 is TGTGCCAGCAGCCCACAGGGCACCTACGAGCAGCCCCAGCATTTT. Translating gives CASSPQGTYEQPQHF.

This clonotype was detected ten times or more. The genes are TRBV12-3 or TRBV12-4 and TRBJ2-2, with D uncertain. Between the trimmed V and J ends, which lost 2 bases and 6 bases, there was a span of 4 bases. The length of the CDR3 is 12 residues. The CDR3 protein is CASSLSAGELFF. The CDR3, as DNA: TGTGCCAGCAGTTTATCGGCCGGGGAGCTGTTTTTT.

About this clonotype itself: A much larger clone lies a single base off, so this may be a read error. The chain uses TRBV7-2 and TRBJ2-5, with 7 bases identical to TRBD2. This CDR3 region has 17 residues. CDR1 is SGHTA, CDR2 FQGNSA, per germline. DNA of the CDR3: TGTGCCAGCGGCTTAGGGGCCGGGACTGGACTAGGGGAGCCCCAGTACTTC. It encodes CASGLGAGTGLGEPQYF.

This clonotype came up many times. The V gene is TRBV12-3 or TRBV12-4, the J gene TRBJ2-1; D may be TRBD2 (7 bases). The CDR3 runs to 19 residues. V shed 7 bases and J shed 1 base, with 26 bases lying between them. The CDR3 sequence: CASILFFRGLCLSYNEQFF. CDR3 DNA: TGTGCCAGCATTCTTTTCTTCAGGGGACTATGTCTTTCCTACAATGAGCAGTTCTTC.

This clonotype was detected ten times or more. The gene calls are TRBV4-1 and TRBJ2-2; D is possibly TRBD2 (6 bases). Germline values: CDR1 MGHRA, CDR2 YSYEKL. Trimming stripped 6 bases from V and 5 bases from J, with 19 bases between. The CDR3 totals 16 residues. This CDR3 is CASSREPGLGTGELFF. The CDR3 DNA reads TGCGCCAGCAGTCGAGAACCGGGACTGGGAACCGGGGAGCTGTTTTTT.

This clonotype came up many times. J is TRBJ1-4 and V is TRBV3-1; the match to TRBD1 covers 7 bases. The germline CDR1 and CDR2 sequences are LGHDT and YNNKEL (reference sequence). The V gene end was trimmed by 6 bases and the J gene end by 5 bases; junction bases not matched to a gene: 9. The CDR3 covers 15 residues. The CDR3 nucleotides are TGTGCCAGCAGTATTAGACAGGGTAGAAATGAAAAACTGTTTTTT. It specifies CASSIRQGRNEKLFF.

This clonotype occurred many times. The chain has TRBV6-5 and TRBJ2-3; 7 nucleotides match TRBD2. The CDR3 runs to 16 residues. Per germline, CDR1 MNHEY and CDR2 SVGAGI. V lost 5 bases, J lost 2 bases, and 10 bases stayed unmatched. This CDR3 is CASSTLGLGPTDTQYF. Here the CDR3 DNA reads TGTGCCAGCAGTACCCTAGGACTAGGACCCACAGATACGCAGTATTTT.

The chain is built from TRBV7-9 and TRBJ1-3; 7 positions agree with TRBD1. Germline V gene lookup returns CDR1 SEHNR and CDR2 FQNEAQ (reference sequence). The CDR3 totals 17 residues. The J segment lost 0 bases and the V segment lost 5 bases, leaving 10 bases of the junction unmatched. The CDR3 region is CASSVSIRQGSGNTIYF. DNA for the CDR3: TGTGCCAGCAGCGTCTCCATCCGACAGGGCTCTGGAAACACCATATATTTT. The full variable domain, its missing parts supplied by reference TRBV7-9 and TRBJ1-3, is DTGVSQNPRHKITKRGQNVTFRCDPISEHNRLYWYRQTLGQGPEFLTYFQNEAQLEKSRLLSDRFSAERPKGSFSTLEIQRTEQGDSAMYLCASSVSIRQGSGNTIYFGEGSWLTVV.

This chain links TRBV20-1 with TRBJ2-7; tentatively, D is TRBD2 (6 bases). V lost 4 bases, J lost 8 bases, and 18 bases lay in between. Germline V lookup: CDR1 DFQATT, CDR2 SNEGSKA (reference sequence). The CDR3 covers 13 residues. The CDR3 DNA reads TGCAGTGCTACCCGGGACGGGGGTTCCAAGCAGTACTTC. Residues: CSATRDGGSKQYF.

Worth noting for this clonotype: A much bigger clone sits one base away, suggesting this may be a read error. V gene TRBV3-1 combines with J gene TRBJ2-3; the match to TRBD2 covers 9 bases. The ends lost 0 bases at V and 2 bases at J; junction bases unmatched: 6. CDR3 size: 17 residues. Germline V gives CDR1 LGHDT, CDR2 YNNKEL (reference sequence). CDR3: CASSQDVAGEHTDTQYF. CDR3 sequence (DNA): TGTGCCAGCAGCCAAGACGTAGCGGGGGAGCACACAGATACGCAGTATTTT.

This clonotype occurred a few times. One base away lies a much larger clone, so this may be a sequencing read error. The chain couples TRBV10-3 to TRBJ2-4; D is perhaps TRBD1 or TRBD2 (5 bases each). CDR1 is ENHRY, CDR2 SYGVKD, per germline. The CDR3 spans 15 residues. The V end lost 6 bases, the J end lost 9 bases, and 21 bases lay between the germline ends. Written as DNA, the CDR3 is TGTGCCATCAGCCGGGACGCCGGTTTGGAAAGCATTCAGTACTTC. As protein: CAISRDAGLESIQYF.

The chain recombines TRBV20-1 with TRBJ1-4; weak D call: TRBD1 (5 bases). Trimming removed 6 bases from V and 7 bases from J, with 15 bases in between. Germline CDR1 reads DFQATT; CDR2 reads SNEGSKA (reference sequence). CDR3 size: 13 residues. The CDR3 bases are TGCAGTGCCATGGGGACTGGTAGTGAAAAACTGTTTTTT. This codes for CSAMGTGSEKLFF.

There are many counts of this clonotype. The J gene is TRBJ2-7, the V gene TRBV5-4; 9 bases match TRBD2. V trimming: 2 bases; J trimming: 1 base; junction bases outside the gene matches: 1. The CDR3 has 14 amino acids. Germline loops: CDR1 SGHNT, CDR2 YYREEE (reference sequence). The CDR3 DNA reads TGTGCCAGCAGCTTAGCGGGGGGATCCTACGAGCAGTACTTC. Translated, it gives CASSLAGGSYEQYF.

J is TRBJ2-7 and V is TRBV20-1, with 7 bases aligning to TRBD2. Germline-derived CDR1 and CDR2 are DFQATT and SNEGSKA (reference sequence). J lost 2 bases, V lost 5 bases, and 9 bases had no gene match. This CDR3 contains 14 residues. CDR3 loop: CSAAPWEGPYEQYF. The CDR3 DNA follows: TGCAGTGCTGCACCCTGGGAGGGACCCTACGAGCAGTACTTC.

This clonotype was observed a few times. CDR3 loop: CSAKGGLNTEAFF. DNA for the CDR3: TGCAGTGCTAAGGGCGGTTTGAACACTGAAGCTTTCTTT. The chain is built from TRBV20-1 and TRBJ1-1, with D uncertain. The CDR3 spans 13 residues. V lost 4 bases and J 0 bases, leaving 9 bases between the germline ends. Germline CDR1 and CDR2: DFQATT and SNEGSKA (reference sequence).